The 20 T cell receptor beta chains reported below all come from one sample, sequenced in a study of blood T cells in healthy people across ages. Using a J-beta primer mix together with a sample-barcoded 5' primer, a second PCR was run for about 6 to 12 cycles. TCRdb fed the 5' RACE reads into MiXCR, producing one record per CDR3 protein. The table includes approximately 940,000 distinct CDR3 sequences, around 46% detected once. The specimen sequenced was blood. All receptors come from a man younger than 45 in good health.

This clonotype was seen a handful of times. V gene TRBV30 combines with J gene TRBJ1-1; D is ambiguous. The CDR3 length is 12 residues. Germline loops: CDR1 GTSNPN, CDR2 SVGIG (reference sequence). V gave up 3 bases and J gave up 3 bases, with 8 bases separating them. CDR3 nucleotides: TGTGCCTGGAGCCCGGGCGACACTGAAGCTTTCTTT. This sequence encodes CAWSPGDTEAFF.

The CDR3, as DNA: TGTGCCAGCCAAAGCTGGAACACTGAAGCTTTCTTT. Its translation is CASQSWNTEAFF. The gene calls are TRBV12-3 or TRBV12-4 and TRBJ1-1; D gene uncertain. The CDR3 loop spans 12 amino acids. Trimming shortened V by 8 bases and J by 1 base, and 8 bases separated the two germline ends.

A few counts support this clonotype. CDR3: CASSPIQGRDEKLFF. The CDR3 bases are TGTGCCAGCAGCCCAATACAGGGGCGGGATGAAAAACTGTTTTTT. The chain couples TRBV7-9 to TRBJ1-4, with 7 nucleotides matching TRBD1. The V gene's germline CDR1 is SEHNR and CDR2 FQNEAQ (reference sequence). The CDR3 covers 15 residues. Unmatched junction bases numbered 9, after V lost 5 bases and J lost 6 bases.

The chain combines TRBV29-1 with TRBJ2-4; D call uncertain. Germline V lookup: CDR1 SQVTM, CDR2 ANQGSEA. Trimming took off 2 bases at V and 3 bases at J, with 14 bases between the two ends. This CDR3 comprises 15 residues. Here the CDR3 DNA reads TGCAGCGTTGAAACGGGCCCGGTGGGCAAAAACATTCAGTACTTC. The encoded protein is CSVETGPVGKNIQYF.

The chain couples TRBV15 to TRBJ2-3; TRBD2 aligns across 8 bases. CDR1 is LNHNV, CDR2 YYDKDF, per germline (reference sequence). The CDR3 loop spans 16 amino acids. Trimming cost V 5 bases and J 2 bases; bases outside gene matches: 9. CDR3: CATSPGGGPTTDTQYF. CDR3 sequence (DNA): TGTGCCACCAGCCCGGGGGGGGGACCTACCACAGATACGCAGTATTTT.

V and J are TRBV7-3 and TRBJ2-1, with D maybe TRBD1 (6 bases). Germline V gives CDR1 SGHTA, CDR2 FQGTGA. The V gene lost 5 bases and the J gene lost 1 base, with 12 bases spanning the gap. CDR3 length equals 15 residues. The chain's CDR3 is CASSLNTGSYNEQFF. The CDR3 DNA reads as TGTGCCAGCAGCCTCAACACAGGGTCCTACAATGAGCAGTTCTTC.

This clonotype was counted a few times. The chain carries TRBV3-1 and TRBJ1-2; TRBD1 matches 7 bases. The trim removed 6 bases at V and 0 bases at J, leaving 7 bases unmatched. The CDR3 length is 15 residues. CDR1 and CDR2 from the germline V gene are LGHDT and YNNKEL (reference sequence). Here the CDR3 reads CASSSRDSSNYGYTF. The CDR3 nucleotides read TGTGCCAGCAGTTCCCGGGACAGCTCTAACTATGGCTACACCTTC.

This rearrangement joins TRBV6-1 to TRBJ2-7; the D gene is possibly TRBD2 (6 bases). V was trimmed by 4 bases and J by 2 bases, leaving 18 bases between them. The length of the CDR3 is 16 residues. From germline, CDR1 is MNHNS and CDR2 SASEGT. The CDR3: CASSADARGIAYEQYF. In nucleotides, the CDR3 is TGTGCCAGCAGTGCCGACGCGCGGGGCATCGCCTACGAGCAGTACTTC.

Points on this clonotype: Just one base apart from a much larger clone, this may be a read error. The chain employs TRBV9 and TRBJ2-3; D unclear. Germline CDR1 reads SGDLS; CDR2 reads YYNGEE. This CDR3 spans 13 amino acids. V was clipped by 3 bases and J by 6 bases, with 11 bases between them. The CDR3 DNA is TGTGCCAGCAGCGGAGAAGTCTTCGATACGCAGTATTTT. Protein: CASSGEVFDTQYF.

This clonotype was detected only a few times. CDR3 loop: CASSVAGLTNEKLFF. DNA of the CDR3: TGTGCCAGCAGCGTTGCGGGGCTAACTAATGAAAAACTGTTTTTT. The rearrangement uses TRBV9 and TRBJ1-4; D possibly corresponds to TRBD1 (5 bases). Germline V CDR1 and CDR2: SGDLS, YYNGEE. V was trimmed by 2 bases and J by 1 base, leaving 9 bases between them. CDR3 length: 15 residues.

V is TRBV15 and J is TRBJ2-5; 8 positions match TRBD2. CDR3 size: 15 residues. Trimming removed 0 bases from V and 2 bases from J; junction bases left unmatched: 2. Germline CDR1 reads LNHNV; CDR2 reads YYDKDF (reference sequence). CDR3 loop: CATSRETSGQETQYF. For the CDR3, the DNA is TGTGCCACCAGCAGAGAAACTAGCGGTCAAGAGACCCAGTACTTC.

This clonotype was seen at least ten times. The CDR3 DNA sequence: TGTGCCAGCAGTTACTATCCAGGGAACACTGAAGCTTTCTTT. Amino acid sequence: CASSYYPGNTEAFF. The chain links TRBV6-5 to TRBJ1-1; D unresolved. Germline V CDR1 and CDR2: MNHEY, SVGAGI. CDR3 size: 14 residues. Trimming took off 1 base at V and 1 base at J, with 7 bases between the two ends.

The chain carries TRBV4-3 and TRBJ1-2; possibly TRBD1 for D (6 bases). The ends were cut back, 0 bases at V and 6 bases at J, with 14 bases in the middle. CDR3 length: 15 residues. Germline CDR1 LGHNA, CDR2 YSLEER. CDR3 loop: CASSQDGGTPDGYTF. CDR3 bases: TGCGCCAGCAGCCAAGACGGGGGCACCCCCGATGGCTACACCTTC.

As concerns this clonotype: Relative to the germline gene, one junction end is altered; a read error may explain this. This chain joins TRBV20-1 and TRBJ2-3; 8 bases match TRBD2. Per the germline V gene, CDR1 is DFQATT and CDR2 is SNEGSKA (reference sequence). The CDR3 spans 14 residues. CDR3 sequence (DNA): TGCAGTGCTAGATTGGGACTAGGCACAGGTACGCAGTATTTT. Its protein product is CSARLGLGTGTQYF.

The rearrangement joins TRBV5-1 to TRBJ2-5; tentatively, D is TRBD1 or TRBD2 (6 bases each). This CDR3 is built from 12 residues. The germline V and J ends were trimmed by 6 bases and 5 bases, with 11 bases remaining between them. Germline CDR1 and CDR2: SGHRS and YFSETQ. The CDR3 loop is CASNGGLETQYF. CDR3 coding DNA: TGCGCCAGCAATGGGGGGCTGGAGACCCAGTACTTC. Full variable domain (remainder filled in from reference TRBV5-1 and TRBJ2-5): KAGVTQTPRYLIKTRGQQVTLSCSPISGHRSVSWYQQTPGQGLQFLFEYFSETQRNKGNFPGRFSGRQFSNSRSEMNVSTLELGDSALYLCASNGGLETQYFGPGTRLLVL.

The chain is built from TRBV7-6 and TRBJ2-5; TRBD1 matches at 7 bases. The J call may be wrong; the DNA end is better matched by TRBJ2-7. Germline CDR1 SGHVS, CDR2 FNYEAQ. The CDR3 totals 13 residues. Here the CDR3 reads CASSASQGTEQYF. The CDR3 region has the DNA TGTGCCAGCAGCGCCTCACAGGGGACCGAGCAGTACTTC.

This clonotype was detected a few times. V usage is TRBV11-3 and J usage is TRBJ2-3, with D tentatively TRBD2 (5 bases). The V end lost 5 bases, the J end lost 1 base, and 13 bases lay between the germline ends. The CDR3 contains 15 residues. Germline CDR1 reads SGHNT; CDR2 reads YENEEA. CDR3 bases: TGTGCCAGCAGCCAACGGGGTTCCCGCACAGATACGCAGTATTTT. Translation: CASSQRGSRTDTQYF.

The CDR3 region has the DNA TGCGCCAGCAGCCAAGATCTCCAGGGAGGCTATGGCTACACCTTC. It yields the protein CASSQDLQGGYGYTF. The chain uses TRBV4-1 and TRBJ1-2; D possibly corresponds to TRBD1 (5 bases). CDR3 length: 15 residues. Trimming shortened V by 0 bases and J by 4 bases, and 12 bases separated the two germline ends. The germline V gene encodes CDR1 MGHRA and CDR2 YSYEKL.

This clonotype came up a few times. The chain is built from TRBV24-1 and TRBJ2-5, with TRBD1 identical over 7 bases. The trim removed 3 bases at V and 2 bases at J, leaving 5 bases unmatched. CDR3 size: 15 residues. CDR1 is KGHDR and CDR2 is SFDVKD in the germline V gene. The CDR3 DNA follows: TGTGCCACCAGTGATCCAGGACAGGCACAAGAGACCCAGTACTTC. Protein: CATSDPGQAQETQYF.

The chain employs TRBV6-5 and TRBJ2-7; 7 bases are shared with TRBD1. This CDR3 has 14 amino acids. V was pared by 6 bases and J by 6 bases, with 11 bases of the junction left unmatched. Germline V CDR1 and CDR2: MNHEY, SVGAGI. CDR3 amino acids: CASSPARDRAEQYF. The CDR3 DNA sequence: TGTGCCAGCAGCCCGGCCCGCGACAGGGCCGAGCAGTACTTC.